The source of this TCR beta chain is a study of T cell clones after liver transplantation. Study background: Patients counted as tolerant after at least one year off all immunosuppression, enzymes not exceeding twice normal.

The assay was immunoSEQ multiplex PCR, and TCRdb's table has in-frame clones only and misses some. The sample contains tens of thousands of clones, 65% to 75% of which appear only once. Broader study findings: Low donor cell numbers restricted donor-reactive repertoire measurement in a couple of subjects. Small, mixed patient groups and varying post-transplant times limit these conclusions.

With regard to this clone: Its antigen is currently unknown.

Trimming stripped 4 bases from V and 0 bases from J, with 13 bases between. From germline, CDR1 is LNHDA and CDR2 SQIVND (reference sequence). The CDR3 is 15 amino acids. Sequenced here: CD4+ T cells from blood, sampled before liver transplant. The gene calls are TRBV19 and TRBJ2-7, with D possibly matching TRBD1 (6 bases). This sequence originates from a human donor who received a liver transplant. CDR3 loop: CASSTGTSSSYEQYF. The CDR3 DNA is TGTGCCAGTAGTACGGGGACATCCAGCTCCTACGAGCAGTACTTC.